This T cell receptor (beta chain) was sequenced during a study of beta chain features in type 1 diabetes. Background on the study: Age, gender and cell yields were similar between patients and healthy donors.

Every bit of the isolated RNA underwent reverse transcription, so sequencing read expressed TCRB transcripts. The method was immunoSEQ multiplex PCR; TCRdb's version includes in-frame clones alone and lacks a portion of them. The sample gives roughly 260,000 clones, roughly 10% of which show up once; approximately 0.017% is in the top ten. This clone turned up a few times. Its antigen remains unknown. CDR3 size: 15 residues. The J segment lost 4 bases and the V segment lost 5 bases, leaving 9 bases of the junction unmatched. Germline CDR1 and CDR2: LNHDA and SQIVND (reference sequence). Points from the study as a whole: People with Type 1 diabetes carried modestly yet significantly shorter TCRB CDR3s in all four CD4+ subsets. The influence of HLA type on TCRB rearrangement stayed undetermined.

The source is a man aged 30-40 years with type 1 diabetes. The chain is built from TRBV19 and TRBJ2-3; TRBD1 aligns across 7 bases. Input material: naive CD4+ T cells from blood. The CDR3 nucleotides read TGTGCCAGTAGTGTGTACAGGGGTTTATCAGATACGCAGTATTTT. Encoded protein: CASSVYRGLSDTQYF.